This T cell receptor (beta chain) was recovered during a study of T-cell memory formation after mild COVID-19. From the 5' RACE reads, TCRdb called clonotypes with MiXCR, one entry per CDR3 protein. Counted here are about 410,000 distinct CDR3 sequences, more than 15% occurring once; the ten biggest clones make up roughly 21%. The table lists this clonotype with a few counts. The source is a man between 18 and 35 years old who had mild COVID-19 (a few samples of this study predate the infection). Cell type and time point are not known. Sequencing used PBMCs or a T cell subset sorted from them (not recorded which).

Here the CDR3 DNA reads TGTGCCAGCAGCCCGGTAGAGCTCCTGAACACTGAAGCTTTCTTT. Translation: CASSPVELLNTEAFF. The V and J genes are TRBV7-9 and TRBJ1-1; D is uncertain. Trimming removed 5 bases at V and 0 bases at J, with 13 bases between. Germline-derived CDR1 and CDR2 are SEHNR and FQNEAQ (reference sequence). CDR3 length: 15 amino acids.